These 2 T cell receptor beta chains were all obtained from the same sample, sequenced in a study of early T cells in non-severe SARS-CoV-2 infection. TCRdb re-derived calls from the 5' RACE reads in MiXCR, one entry per CDR3 protein. The sample holds about 47,000 distinct CDR3 sequences; around a tenth are singletons and the top ten take approximately 5.3%. This sample comprised whole blood, obtained at baseline. These receptors were obtained from an adult who was a healthcare worker with PCR-confirmed SARS-CoV-2 infection or an uninfected control (not recorded which).

This clonotype was counted many times. The CDR3 here is CSVDDGLAGPDTQYF. The CDR3, as DNA: TGCAGCGTTGATGATGGCCTAGCGGGCCCAGATACGCAGTATTTT. V is TRBV29-1 and J is TRBJ2-3, with 8 bases matching TRBD2. This CDR3 comprises 15 residues. Germline CDR1 and CDR2: SQVTM and ANQGSEA. With 3 bases clipped from V and 4 bases from J, the junction kept 9 bases outside the gene matches.

This clonotype was recorded once. This chain uses TRBV7-9 with TRBJ2-5; D is unclear. With 5 bases removed from V and 5 bases from J, the gap between germline ends came to 12 bases. The V gene's germline CDR1 is SEHNR and CDR2 FQNEAQ (reference sequence). This CDR3 has 13 amino acids. The CDR3 DNA is TGTGCCAGCAGCCATGCCCAACGGGAGACCCAGTACTTC. It codes for CASSHAQRETQYF.